This T cell receptor (beta chain) was found in a study of blood T cell repertoires in COVID-19 (TCRdb year 2020). Background on the whole study: Collaborator samples came from the United States, Italy and Spain and covered acute and convalescent phases of COVID-19. Samples came from the ongoing ImmuneRACE study (first 160 participants) plus 1,254 subjects from 6 global collaborators. The material from the prospective study consisted of cDNA or gDNA derived from T cells, B-cell-depleted T cells, or PBMCs. Sample metadata almost always included a de-identified subject ID, COVID-19 status, age in years and sex. A freely available public database, intended as a resource for researchers studying the immune response to SARS-CoV-2, is where the repertoires were released. HLA class I and class II types, where available, came from metadata supplied by the sample provider rather than from assay-based typing. Deeply sampled blood TCRbeta repertoires from subjects exposed to, actively infected with, or recovered from COVID-19 were included in the dataset. Study-wide findings and limitations: Clinical and demographic metadata were provided uncurated, with the amount varying by source and participant.

The CDR3 runs 12 residues from the cysteine to the phenylalanine. The entry retains the CDR3 DNA only, 36 bases that are in frame from base 1. Deletion took 6 bases off V and 0 bases off J, with a span of 6 bases between the germline ends. The immunoSEQ Assay, a bias-controlled multiplex PCR, was used to amplify TCRbeta CDR3 regions from genomic DNA. The study's processing was this. The number of nucleated cells in each sample was estimated by amplification of reference gene primers within the assay. Sequence reads were collapsed and filtered to measure the absolute abundance of every unique TCRbeta CDR3 rearrangement. Productive Simpson clonality was computed per sample as the square root of Simpson's diversity index over productive rearrangements. TCRdb's version of the immuneACCESS table is confined to in-frame rearrangements and falls short of the full clone set. An unresolved V gene accounts for under half of the shortfall where checked; the remainder is of unknown origin. That table furnishes V, J and clone size, whereas the DNA furnished D and trimming. The sample table shows some 75,000 clones, and 80% to 95% are seen once. The leading ten clones occupy less than 8.5% of the sample.

As to this clone: It has no known antigen specificity. No much larger clone exists at a distance of one base, and base qualities are not known.

Each collaborating institution followed its own protocols to collect whole blood in K2EDTA tubes. For TCRbeta analysis, collaborators shipped samples in one of three forms: frozen whole blood, isolated PBMCs, or DNA extracted from either of those sample types. The TCR comes from a human donor in a cohort sampled during active COVID-19. The chain was built from TRBV12-3 or TRBV12-4 and TRBJ2-7, with the D gene not confidently named. Sequences were obtained from peripheral blood. The DNA reads TGTGCCAGCAGCCGTAGCTCCTACGAGCAGTACTTC. This gives the protein CASSRSSYEQYF.